This TCR beta chain comes out of a study of T cells in localized non-small cell lung cancer. General study points: Adjacent lung exhibited a median of around 60 among the 100 most abundant tumor clones.

Sequencing was performed with immunoSEQ multiplex PCR; in TCRdb, only in-frame clones are kept and a portion is missing. The sample carries 130,000 or so clones, around 92% recorded once. For this clone: The antigen remains unidentified. The germline gene is not matched at one end of the junction; a read error may be the cause.

Sequencing was performed on peripheral blood, taken before any cancer treatment. This clonotype was sampled from a female donor of 60 years or more with stage I lung adenocarcinoma.

The CDR3 sequence is CASSLAREVDF. DNA of the CDR3: TGTGCCAGCAGTTTAGCCAGGGAGGTTGACTTC. The J gene is TRBJ2-7, the V gene TRBV28; D might be TRBD2 (6 bases). Germline V gives CDR1 MDHEN, CDR2 SYDVKM. CDR3 length equals 11 residues.